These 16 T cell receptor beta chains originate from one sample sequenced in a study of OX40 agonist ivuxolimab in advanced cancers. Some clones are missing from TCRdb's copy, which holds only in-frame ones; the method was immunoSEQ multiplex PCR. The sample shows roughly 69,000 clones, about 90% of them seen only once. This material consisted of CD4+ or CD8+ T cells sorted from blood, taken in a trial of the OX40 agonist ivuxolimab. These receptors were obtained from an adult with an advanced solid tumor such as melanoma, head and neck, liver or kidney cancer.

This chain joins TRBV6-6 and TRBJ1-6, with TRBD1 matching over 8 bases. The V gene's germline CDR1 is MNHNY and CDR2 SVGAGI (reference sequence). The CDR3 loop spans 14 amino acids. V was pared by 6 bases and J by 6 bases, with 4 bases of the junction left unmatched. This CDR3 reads CASRTDRGNSPLHF. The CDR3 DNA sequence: TGTGCCAGCAGGACCGACAGGGGTAATTCACCCCTCCACTTT.

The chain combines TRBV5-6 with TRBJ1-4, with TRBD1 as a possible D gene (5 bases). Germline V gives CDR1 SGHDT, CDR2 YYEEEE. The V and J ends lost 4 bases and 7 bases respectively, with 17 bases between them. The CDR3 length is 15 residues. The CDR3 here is CASSRRVGLGEKLFF. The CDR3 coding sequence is TGTGCCAGCAGCCGGCGGGTGGGGCTTGGTGAAAAACTGTTTTTT.

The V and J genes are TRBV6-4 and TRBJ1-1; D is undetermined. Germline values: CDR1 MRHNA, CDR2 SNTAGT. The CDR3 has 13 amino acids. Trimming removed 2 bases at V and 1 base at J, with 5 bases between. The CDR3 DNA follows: TGTGCCAGCAGTGACAGGGCGAACACTGAAGCTTTCTTT. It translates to CASSDRANTEAFF.

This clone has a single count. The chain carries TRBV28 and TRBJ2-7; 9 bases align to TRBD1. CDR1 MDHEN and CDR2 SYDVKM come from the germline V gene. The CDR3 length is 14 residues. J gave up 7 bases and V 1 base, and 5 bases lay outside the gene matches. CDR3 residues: CASSLSQGAEEQYF. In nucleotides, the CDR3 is TGTGCCAGCAGTTTATCACAGGGGGCCGAAGAGCAGTACTTC. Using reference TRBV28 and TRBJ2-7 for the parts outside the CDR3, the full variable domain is DVKVTQSSRYLVKRTGEKVFLECVQDMDHENMFWYRQDPGLGLRLIYFSYDVKMKEKGDIPEGYSVSREKKERFSLILESASTNQTSMYLCASSLSQGAEEQYFGPGTRLTVT.

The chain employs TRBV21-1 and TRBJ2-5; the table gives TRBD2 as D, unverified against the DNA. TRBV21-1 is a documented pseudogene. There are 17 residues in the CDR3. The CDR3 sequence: CASSPRGRERGKETQYF. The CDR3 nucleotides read TGTGCCAGCAGCCCCCGGGGGCGGGAGAGGGGGAAAGAGACCCAGTACTTC.

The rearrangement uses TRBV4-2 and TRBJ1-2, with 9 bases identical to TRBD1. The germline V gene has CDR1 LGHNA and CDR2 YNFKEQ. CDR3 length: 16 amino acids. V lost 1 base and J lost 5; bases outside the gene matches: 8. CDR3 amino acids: CASSQVLRTGDYGYTF. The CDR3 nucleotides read TGTGCCAGCAGCCAAGTCCTCAGGACAGGGGATTATGGCTACACCTTC.

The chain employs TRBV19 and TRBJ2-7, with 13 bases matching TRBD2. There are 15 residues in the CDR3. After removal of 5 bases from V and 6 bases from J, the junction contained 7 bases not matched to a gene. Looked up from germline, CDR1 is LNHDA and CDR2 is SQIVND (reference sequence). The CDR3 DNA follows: TGTGCCAGTAGTCCCGGGACTAGCGGGGCCCGCGAGCAGTACTTC. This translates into CASSPGTSGAREQYF.

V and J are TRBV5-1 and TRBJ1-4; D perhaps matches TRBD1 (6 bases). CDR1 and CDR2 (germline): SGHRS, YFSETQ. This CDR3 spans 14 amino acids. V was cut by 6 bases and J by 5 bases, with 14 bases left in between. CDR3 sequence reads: CASKDGQLNEKLFF. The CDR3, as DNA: TGCGCCAGCAAGGACGGACAGTTAAATGAAAAACTGTTTTTT.

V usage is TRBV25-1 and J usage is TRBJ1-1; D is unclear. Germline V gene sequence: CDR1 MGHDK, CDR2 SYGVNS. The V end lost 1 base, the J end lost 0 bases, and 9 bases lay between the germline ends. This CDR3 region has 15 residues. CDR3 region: CASSESRVMNTEAFF. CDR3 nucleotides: TGTGCCAGCAGTGAATCTAGGGTTATGAACACTGAAGCTTTCTTT. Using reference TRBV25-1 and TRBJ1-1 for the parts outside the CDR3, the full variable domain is EADIYQTPRYLVIGTGKKITLECSQTMGHDKMYWYQQDPGMELHLIHYSYGVNSTEKGDLSSESTVSRIRTEHFPLTLESARPSHTSQYLCASSESRVMNTEAFFGQGTRLTVV.

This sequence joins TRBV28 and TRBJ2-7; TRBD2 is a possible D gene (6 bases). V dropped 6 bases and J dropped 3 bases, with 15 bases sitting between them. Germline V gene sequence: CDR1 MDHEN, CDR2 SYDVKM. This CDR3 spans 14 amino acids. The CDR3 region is CASSPIAAYYEQYF. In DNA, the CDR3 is TGTGCCAGCAGCCCTATAGCGGCCTACTACGAGCAGTACTTC.

CDR3 sequence: CASSSLLAGQETQYF. The CDR3 DNA reads as TGTGCCAGCAGTTCCCTCCTAGCGGGGCAAGAGACCCAGTACTTC. This chain joins TRBV28 and TRBJ2-5; TRBD2 aligns across 9 bases. V dropped 4 bases and J dropped 2; count of bases not matched to a gene: 5. The CDR3 totals 15 residues. CDR1 is MDHEN, CDR2 SYDVKM, per germline.

The CDR3 loop is CAIREQGAQTEAFF. DNA of the CDR3: TGTGCCATCAGAGAACAGGGGGCTCAAACTGAAGCTTTCTTT. The chain uses TRBV10-3 and TRBJ1-1, with TRBD1 matching over 9 bases. Germline CDR1 and CDR2: ENHRY and SYGVKD. The CDR3 is 14 residues long. V dropped 6 bases and J dropped 5; count of bases not matched to a gene: 7.

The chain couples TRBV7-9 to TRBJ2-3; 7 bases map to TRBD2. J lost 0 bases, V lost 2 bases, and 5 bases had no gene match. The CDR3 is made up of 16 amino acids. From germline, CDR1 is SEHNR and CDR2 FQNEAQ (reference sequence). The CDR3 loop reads CASSLTGGLSTDTQYF. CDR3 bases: TGTGCCAGCAGCTTAACGGGGGGACTTAGCACAGATACGCAGTATTTT.

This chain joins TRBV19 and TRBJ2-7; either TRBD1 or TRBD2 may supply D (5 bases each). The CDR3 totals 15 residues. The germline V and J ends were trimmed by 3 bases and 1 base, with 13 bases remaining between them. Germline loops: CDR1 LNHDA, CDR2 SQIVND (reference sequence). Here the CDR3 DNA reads TGTGCCAGTAGTATCGGGACGCAGCGGTCCTACGAGCAGTACTTC. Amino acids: CASSIGTQRSYEQYF.

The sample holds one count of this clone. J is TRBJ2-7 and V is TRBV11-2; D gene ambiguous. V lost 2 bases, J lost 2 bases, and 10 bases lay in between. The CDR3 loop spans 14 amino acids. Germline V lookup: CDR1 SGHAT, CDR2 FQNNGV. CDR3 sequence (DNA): TGTGCCAGCAGCTTACGGGCGGTGACCTACGAGCAGTACTTC. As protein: CASSLRAVTYEQYF.

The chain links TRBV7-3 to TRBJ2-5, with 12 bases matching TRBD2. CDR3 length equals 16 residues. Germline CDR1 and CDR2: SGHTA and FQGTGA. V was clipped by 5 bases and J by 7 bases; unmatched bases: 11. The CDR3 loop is CASSPGLAGQYGTQYF. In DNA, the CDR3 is TGTGCCAGCAGCCCAGGACTAGCGGGACAATATGGGACCCAGTACTTC.